This T cell receptor beta chain was retrieved from a study of shared T cell receptors in the human thymus. Using immunoSEQ multiplex PCR, the repertoire was profiled, and TCRdb retains in-frame clones only, with some absent. The sample yields hundreds of thousands of clones, more than 85% seen once. Germline V gene data show CDR1 as SGHTA and CDR2 as FQGNSA. Trimming stripped 4 bases from V and 9 bases from J, with 22 bases between. CDR3 size: 16 residues. This clone was recorded once. Sequencing used thymocytes. The chain couples TRBV7-2 to TRBJ2-1, with D unclear. The TCR comes from a human donor. Written as DNA, the CDR3 is TGTGCCAGCAGCTCCCCCCAGATAGCCGACCACCCTGAGCAGTTCTTC. Amino acids: CASSSPQIADHPEQFF.